This T cell receptor (beta chain) stems from a study of T cell responses to AZD1222 COVID-19 vaccine. CDR3 size: 16 residues. Germline assignment: CDR1 LGHNA and CDR2 YNFKEQ. The V end lost 0 bases, the J end lost 6 bases, and 12 bases lay between the germline ends. The table came from immunoSEQ multiplex PCR; TCRdb's copy has only in-frame clones and leaves some out. The top ten clones hold approximately 1.1% of a sample with 150,000 to 200,000 clones, just over 90% of them seen once. The sample consisted of peripheral blood, taken 28 days after the second AZD1222 dose. The clonotype comes from an adult who received the AZD1222 COVID-19 vaccine. The chain couples TRBV4-2 to TRBJ1-6; D perhaps matches TRBD1 (5 bases). The CDR3 coding sequence is TGTGCCAGCAGCCAAGACCCAAGGGGTGTTAATTCACCCCTCCACTTT. Protein: CASSQDPRGVNSPLHF.